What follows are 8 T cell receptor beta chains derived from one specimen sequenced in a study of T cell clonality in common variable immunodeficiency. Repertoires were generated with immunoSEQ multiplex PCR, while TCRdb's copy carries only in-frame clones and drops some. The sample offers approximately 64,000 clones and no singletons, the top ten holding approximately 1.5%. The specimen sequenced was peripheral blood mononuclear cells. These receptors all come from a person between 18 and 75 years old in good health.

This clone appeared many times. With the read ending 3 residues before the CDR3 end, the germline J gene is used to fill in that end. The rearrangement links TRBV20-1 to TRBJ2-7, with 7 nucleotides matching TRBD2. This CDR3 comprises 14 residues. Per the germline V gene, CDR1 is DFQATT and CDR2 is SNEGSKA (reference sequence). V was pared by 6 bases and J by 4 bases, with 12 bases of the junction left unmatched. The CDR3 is CSAPLGGIQYEQYF. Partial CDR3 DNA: TGCAGTGCACCCCTCGGGGGGATCCAATACGAG.

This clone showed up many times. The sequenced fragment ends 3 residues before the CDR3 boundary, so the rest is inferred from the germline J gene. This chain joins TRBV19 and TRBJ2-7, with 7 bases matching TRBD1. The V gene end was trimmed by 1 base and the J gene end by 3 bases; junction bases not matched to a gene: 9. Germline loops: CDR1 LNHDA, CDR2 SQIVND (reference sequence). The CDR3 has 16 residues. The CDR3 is CASSIVFPGGLYEQYF. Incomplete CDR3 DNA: TGTGCCAGTAGTATAGTCTTCCCAGGGGGTCTCTACGAG.

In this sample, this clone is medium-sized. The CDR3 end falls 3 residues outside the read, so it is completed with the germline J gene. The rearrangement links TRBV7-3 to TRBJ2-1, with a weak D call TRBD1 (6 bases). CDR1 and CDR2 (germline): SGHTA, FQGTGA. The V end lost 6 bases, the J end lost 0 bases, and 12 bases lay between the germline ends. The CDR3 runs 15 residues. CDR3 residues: CASRETGSSYNEQFF. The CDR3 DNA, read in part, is TGTGCCAGCAGGGAAACAGGGAGCTCCTACAATGAG.

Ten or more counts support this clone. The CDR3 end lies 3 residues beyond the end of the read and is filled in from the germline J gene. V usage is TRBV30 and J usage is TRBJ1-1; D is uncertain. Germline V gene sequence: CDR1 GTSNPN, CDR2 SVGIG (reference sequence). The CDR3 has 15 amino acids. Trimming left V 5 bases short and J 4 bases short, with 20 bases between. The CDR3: CAWAILSPVGTEAFF. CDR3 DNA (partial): TGTGCCTGGGCCATTCTTAGCCCCGTGGGCACTGAA.

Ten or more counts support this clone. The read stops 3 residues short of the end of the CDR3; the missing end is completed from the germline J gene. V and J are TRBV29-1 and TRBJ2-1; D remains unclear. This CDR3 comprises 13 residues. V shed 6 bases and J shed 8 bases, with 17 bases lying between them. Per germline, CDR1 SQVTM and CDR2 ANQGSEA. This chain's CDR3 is CSVHQVASDEQFF. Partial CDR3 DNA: TGCAGCGTGCACCAGGTCGCATCCGATGAG.

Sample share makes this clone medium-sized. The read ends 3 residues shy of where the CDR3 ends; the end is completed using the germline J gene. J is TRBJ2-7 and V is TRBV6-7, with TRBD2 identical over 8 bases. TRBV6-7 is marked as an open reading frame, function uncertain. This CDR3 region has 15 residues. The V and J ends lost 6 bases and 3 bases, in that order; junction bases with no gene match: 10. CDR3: CASRNPGLDNYEQYF. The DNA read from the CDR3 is TGTGCCAGCAGGAACCCGGGACTAGATAACTACGAG.

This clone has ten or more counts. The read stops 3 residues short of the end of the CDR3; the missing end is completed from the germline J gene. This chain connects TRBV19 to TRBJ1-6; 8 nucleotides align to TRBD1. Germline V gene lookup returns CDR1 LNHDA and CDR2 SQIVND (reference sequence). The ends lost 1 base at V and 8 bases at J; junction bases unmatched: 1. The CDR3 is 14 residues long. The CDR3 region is CASSIGTGYSPLHF. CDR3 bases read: TGTGCCAGTAGTATAGGGACAGGGTATTCACCC. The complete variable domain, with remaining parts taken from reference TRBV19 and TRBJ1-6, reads DGGITQSPKYLFRKEGQNVTLSCEQNLNHDAMYWYRQDPGQGLRLIYYSQIVNDFQKGDIAEGYSVSREKKESFPLTVTSAQKNPTAFYLCASSIGTGYSPLHFGNGTRLTVT.

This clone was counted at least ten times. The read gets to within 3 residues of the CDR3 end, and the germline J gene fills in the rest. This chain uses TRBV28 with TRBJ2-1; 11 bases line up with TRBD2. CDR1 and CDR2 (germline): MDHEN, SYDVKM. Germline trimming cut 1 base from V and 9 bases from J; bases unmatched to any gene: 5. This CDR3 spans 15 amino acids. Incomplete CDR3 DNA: TGTGCCAGCAGTTTATTGAAAACTAGCGGGGGTGAG. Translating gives CASSLLKTSGGE. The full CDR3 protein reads CASSLLKTSGGEQFF.